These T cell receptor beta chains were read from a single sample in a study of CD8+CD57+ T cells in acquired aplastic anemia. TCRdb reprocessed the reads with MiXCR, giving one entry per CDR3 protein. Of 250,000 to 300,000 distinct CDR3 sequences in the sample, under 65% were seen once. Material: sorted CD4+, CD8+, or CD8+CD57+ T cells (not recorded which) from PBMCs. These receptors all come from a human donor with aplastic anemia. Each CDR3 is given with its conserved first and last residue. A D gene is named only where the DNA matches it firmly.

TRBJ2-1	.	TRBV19	CASSIVAAHEQFF
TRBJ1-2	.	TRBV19	CASSMDAFNYTF
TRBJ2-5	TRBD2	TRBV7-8	CASSLTVGAGGETQYF
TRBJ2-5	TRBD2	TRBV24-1	CATSDPSGGGETQYF
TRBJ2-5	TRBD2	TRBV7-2	CASRTSGLETQYF
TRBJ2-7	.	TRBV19	CASSHRVPYEQYF
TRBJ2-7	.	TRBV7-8	CASSLTGEQYF
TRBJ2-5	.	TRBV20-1	CSARGGGDTSPHF
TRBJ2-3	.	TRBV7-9	CASSLAATDTQYF
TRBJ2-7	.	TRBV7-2	CASSFGTLVSYEQYF
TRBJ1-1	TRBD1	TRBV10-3	CAISASGTGVTEAFF
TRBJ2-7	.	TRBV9	CASSVDGTYEQYF
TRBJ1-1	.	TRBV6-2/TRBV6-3	CASTNSGNTEAFF
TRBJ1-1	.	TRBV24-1	CATRQRAEAEAFF
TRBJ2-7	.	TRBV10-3	CAISEVSAFTYEQYF
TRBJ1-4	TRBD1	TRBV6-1	CASSAHRGRANEKLFF
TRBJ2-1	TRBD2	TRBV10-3	CAISDPGLAGGYNEQFF
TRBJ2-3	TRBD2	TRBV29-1	CSVDRLAVTDTQYF
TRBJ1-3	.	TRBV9	CASSVSGGNTIYF
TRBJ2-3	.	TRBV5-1	CASSSFDTQYF
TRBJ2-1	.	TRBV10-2	CASKNTGRVTNNEQFF
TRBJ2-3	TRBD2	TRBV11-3	CASSPGLAESTDTQYF
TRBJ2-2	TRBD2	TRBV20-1	CSAKGGGANTGELFF
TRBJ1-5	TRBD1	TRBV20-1	CSARSRDRASYSNPPQHF
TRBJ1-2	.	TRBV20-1	CSAPTANYGYTF
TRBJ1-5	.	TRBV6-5	CASSYTYGGNQPQHF
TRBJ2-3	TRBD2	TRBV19	CASSPRGSTDTQYF
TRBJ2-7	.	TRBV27	CASSQERRGDYEQYF
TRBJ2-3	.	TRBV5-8	CASSVGTGMGTDTQYF
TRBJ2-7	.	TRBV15	CATSREGLGSYEQYF
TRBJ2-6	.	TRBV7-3	CASSRSGLCSGANVLTF
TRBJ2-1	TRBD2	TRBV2	CASSASRSGTSGYNEQFF
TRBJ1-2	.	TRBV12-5	CASGGTSGAYTF
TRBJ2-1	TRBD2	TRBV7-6	CASSLAPSGGPLSYNEQFF
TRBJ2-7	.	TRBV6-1	CASSLEYEQYF
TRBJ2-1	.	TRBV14	CASSPPLGAVKYNEQFF
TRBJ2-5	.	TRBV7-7	CASSQDPRQVWKETQYF